Listed here are 15 T cell receptor beta chains from one sample, sequenced in a study of cytomegalovirus exposure and HLA in healthy donors. Amplification used 60 Vbeta primers and 13 Jbeta primers. Produced via immunoSEQ multiplex PCR; TCRdb's table is partial and in-frame only. Among about 150,000 clones listed, about three quarters were seen once. Sequencing was carried out using PBMCs. The receptors were gathered from a man younger than 35 in good health and CMV-seronegative.

The chain recombines TRBV9 with TRBJ1-2; 7 nucleotides align to TRBD1. J was trimmed by 4 bases and V by 0 bases; bases with no gene match: 3. Per the germline V gene, CDR1 is SGDLS and CDR2 is YYNGEE. The CDR3 length is 14 residues. CDR3 residues: CASSVADRTYGYTF. CDR3 in DNA: TGTGCCAGCAGCGTAGCGGACAGGACCTATGGCTACACCTTC.

This chain links TRBV11-2 with TRBJ1-1, with D possibly being TRBD1 (5 bases). The V end lost 3 bases, the J end lost 1 base, and 6 bases lay between the germline ends. The CDR3 is 13 residues long. The germline gives CDR1 SGHAT, CDR2 FQNNGV. CDR3 DNA: TGTGCCAGCAGCTTCAGGGAGAACACTGAAGCTTTCTTT. Amino acids: CASSFRENTEAFF.

The V call is TRBV9, the J call TRBJ2-7, with D perhaps TRBD1 (5 bases). The CDR3 totals 14 residues. Germline values: CDR1 SGDLS, CDR2 YYNGEE. V lost 6 bases and J 3 bases, leaving 16 bases between the germline ends. This CDR3 is CASTLQVPHYEQYF. DNA of the CDR3: TGTGCCAGCACCCTACAGGTCCCCCACTACGAGCAGTACTTC.

CDR3: CSYDGGYEQYF. CDR3 coding DNA: TGTTCCTACGACGGGGGCTACGAGCAGTACTTC. V gene TRBV7-9 combines with J gene TRBJ2-7; TRBD2 might be the D (6 bases). The CDR3 totals 11 residues. Germline V gives CDR1 SEHNR, CDR2 FQNEAQ (reference sequence).

J is TRBJ2-7 and V is TRBV6-6, with 9 bases that match TRBD1. Germline trimming cut 10 bases from V and 2 bases from J; bases unmatched to any gene: 9. CDR3 length: 14 amino acids. Germline V gene lookup returns CDR1 MNHNY and CDR2 SVGAGI (reference sequence). The DNA for the CDR3 is TGTGCCACCCGGGCCGGGACAGGGCCCTACGAGCAGTACTTC. It translates to CATRAGTGPYEQYF.

The rearrangement joins TRBV28 to TRBJ2-7; weak D call: TRBD1 (6 bases). Germline CDR1 MDHEN, CDR2 SYDVKM. The germline V and J ends were trimmed by 3 bases and 1 base, with 10 bases remaining between them. There are 14 residues in the CDR3. CDR3 nucleotide sequence: TGTGCCAGCAGTTTGACAGGCGAGTCCTACGAGCAGTACTTC. This codes for CASSLTGESYEQYF.

The rearrangement links TRBV11-2 to TRBJ2-6, with D unclear. The CDR3 covers 14 residues. The V end was cut by 8 bases, the J end by 2 bases, with 10 bases between. Germline CDR1 and CDR2: SGHAT and FQNNGV. The CDR3 DNA sequence: TGTGCCAGCGGCCCTCGGGCTGGGGCCAACGTCCTGACTTTC. Protein sequence: CASGPRAGANVLTF.

J is TRBJ2-2 and V is TRBV18, with 8 bases fitting TRBD1. The CDR3 contains 16 residues. Germline CDR1 reads KGHSH; CDR2 reads LQKENI. V gave up 6 bases and J gave up 0 bases; unmatched junction bases: 6. The CDR3 reads CASSPMDRANTGELFF. DNA for the CDR3: TGTGCCAGCTCTCCCATGGACAGGGCGAACACCGGGGAGCTGTTTTTT.

The chain couples TRBV6-6 to TRBJ2-1; no clear D gene. Trimming stripped 6 bases from V and 5 bases from J, with 8 bases between. The CDR3 sequence is 12 residues long. CDR1 is MNHNY and CDR2 is SVGAGI in the germline V gene (reference sequence). The CDR3 DNA reads as TGTGCCAGCAGCCGCACTGACAATGAGCAGTTCTTC. It yields the protein CASSRTDNEQFF.

The J gene is TRBJ2-1, the V gene TRBV6-5; 13 nucleotides agree with TRBD2. The CDR3 runs to 16 residues. Germline CDR1 and CDR2: MNHEY and SVGAGI. The V and J ends lost 3 bases and 2 bases, in that order; junction bases with no gene match: 1. The CDR3 is CASSYGTSGAYNEQFF. The CDR3 DNA reads as TGTGCCAGCAGTTATGGGACTAGCGGGGCCTACAATGAGCAGTTCTTC.

The chain is built from TRBV6-6 and TRBJ2-3; no reliable D call. The germline CDR1 and CDR2 sequences are MNHNY and SVGAGI (reference sequence). Trimming pared 4 bases from V and 0 bases from J, leaving 14 bases between. The CDR3 totals 16 residues. The CDR3 reads CASSWATFSSTDTQYF. CDR3 nucleotides: TGTGCCAGCAGTTGGGCGACATTCTCTAGCACAGATACGCAGTATTTT.

The V call is TRBV7-9, the J call TRBJ1-4; D ambiguous. Germline V lookup: CDR1 SEHNR, CDR2 FQNEAQ (reference sequence). The CDR3 is made up of 13 amino acids. Trimming took off 0 bases at V and 5 bases at J, with 4 bases between the two ends. The CDR3 DNA reads TGTGCCAGCAGCTTAGCCCCGAATGAAAAACTGTTTTTT. Protein sequence: CASSLAPNEKLFF.

The chain recombines TRBV7-6 with TRBJ1-1; 8 nucleotides agree with TRBD1. Germline V gene lookup returns CDR1 SGHVS and CDR2 FNYEAQ. The length of the CDR3 is 14 residues. J lost 6 bases, V lost 5 bases, and 8 bases had no gene match. The CDR3: CASSLGQGGAEAFF. The CDR3 bases are TGTGCCAGCAGCCTAGGACAGGGTGGCGCTGAAGCTTTCTTT.

The gene calls are TRBV5-1 and TRBJ1-1, with TRBD1 as a possible D gene (5 bases). CDR1 is SGHRS, CDR2 YFSETQ, per germline. V was clipped by 4 bases and J by 1 base, with 17 bases between them. This CDR3 is built from 16 residues. CDR3 loop: CASSATLSTANTEAFF. CDR3 sequence (DNA): TGCGCCAGCAGCGCTACCCTTTCGACAGCGAACACTGAAGCTTTCTTT.

The chain couples TRBV4-2 to TRBJ2-1; 10 bases are a match to TRBD2. This CDR3 has 18 amino acids. V was clipped by 1 base and J by 0 bases; unmatched bases: 6. CDR1 LGHNA and CDR2 YNFKEQ come from the germline V gene. The CDR3 sequence: CASSQASGREPSYNEQFF. CDR3 coding DNA: TGTGCCAGCAGCCAAGCAAGCGGGAGGGAGCCCTCCTACAATGAGCAGTTCTTC.